This T cell receptor (beta chain) came from a study of glioma-infiltrating T cells. Overall study results and limits: Only very few CDR3 sequences appeared in both tissue and blood. Non-neoplastic patients had below-expected tissue-blood divergence, while all gliomas exceeded expectation.

With 3 bases removed from V and 4 bases from J, the gap between germline ends came to 5 bases. The CDR3 is made up of 12 amino acids. The germline V gene has CDR1 MNHNS and CDR2 SASEGT. Using RNA template, CDR3s of TCR alpha and beta were amplified with iRepertoire arm-PCR. Input was roughly 95-400 ng of tissue mRNA or PBMC total RNA. TCRdb recomputed calls from the multiplex PCR reads with MiXCR, one row per CDR3 protein. This sample has 150,000 to 200,000 distinct CDR3 sequences, with about 31% found just once. This clonotype showed up many times. Its antigen is undetermined. The chain has TRBV6-1 and TRBJ2-3; D remains unclear. Specimen: glioma tissue, nonneoplastic brain tissue, or PBMCs (not recorded which). This sequence was found in a human donor with low-grade glioma or glioblastoma, undergoing nonglioma brain surgery, or in good health (not recorded which). The CDR3 loop reads CASSEASDTQYF. CDR3 sequence (DNA): TGTGCCAGCAGTGAGGCATCAGATACGCAGTATTTT.